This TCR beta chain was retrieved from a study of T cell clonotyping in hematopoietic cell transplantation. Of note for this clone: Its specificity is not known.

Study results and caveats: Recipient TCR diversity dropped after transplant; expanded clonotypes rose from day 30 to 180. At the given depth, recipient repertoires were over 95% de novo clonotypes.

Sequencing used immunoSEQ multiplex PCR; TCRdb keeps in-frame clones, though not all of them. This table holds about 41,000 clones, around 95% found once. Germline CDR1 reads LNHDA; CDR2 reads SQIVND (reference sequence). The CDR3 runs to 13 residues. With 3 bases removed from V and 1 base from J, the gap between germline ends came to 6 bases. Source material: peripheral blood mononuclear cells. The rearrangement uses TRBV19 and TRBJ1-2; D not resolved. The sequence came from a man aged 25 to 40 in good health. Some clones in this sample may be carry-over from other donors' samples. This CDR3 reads CASSIDGNYGYTF. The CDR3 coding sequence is TGTGCCAGTAGTATCGACGGTAACTATGGCTACACCTTC.